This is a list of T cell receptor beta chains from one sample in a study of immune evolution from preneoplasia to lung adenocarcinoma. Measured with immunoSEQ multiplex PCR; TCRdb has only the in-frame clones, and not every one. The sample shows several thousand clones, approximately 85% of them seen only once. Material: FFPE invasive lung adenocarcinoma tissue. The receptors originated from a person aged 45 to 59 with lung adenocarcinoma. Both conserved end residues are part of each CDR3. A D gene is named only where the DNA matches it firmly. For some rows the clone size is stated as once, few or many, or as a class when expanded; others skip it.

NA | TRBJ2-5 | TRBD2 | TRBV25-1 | CASSELASGRAGRETQYF | TGTGCCAGCAGTGAATTGGCTAGCGGGAGGGCGGGAAGAGAGACCCAGTACTTC
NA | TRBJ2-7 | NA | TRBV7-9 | CASSPSGRNYEQYF | TGTGCCAGCAGCCCCTCGGGCAGGAATTACGAGCAGTACTTC
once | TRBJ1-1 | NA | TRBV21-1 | CASSKKSGTEAFF | TGTGCCAGCAGCAAAAAATCAGGAACTGAAGCTTTCTTT
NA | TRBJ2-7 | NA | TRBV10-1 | CASSEEGSARTYEQYF | TGCGCCAGCAGTGAAGAAGGGTCAGCCAGAACCTACGAGCAGTACTTC
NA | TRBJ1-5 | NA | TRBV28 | CASSLVSNQPQHF | TGTGCCAGCAGTCTAGTAAGCAATCAGCCCCAGCATTTT
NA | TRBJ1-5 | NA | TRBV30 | CAWSKQGQPQHF | TGTGCCTGGAGTAAACAGGGTCAGCCCCAGCATTTT
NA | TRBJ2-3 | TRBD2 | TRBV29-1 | CSVDSRREVRDTQYF | TGCAGCGTTGACAGTAGGCGGGAGGTTAGAGATACGCAGTATTTT
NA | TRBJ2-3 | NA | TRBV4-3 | CASSQDRQDGPDTQYF | TGCGCCAGCAGCCAAGATCGACAGGACGGCCCCGATACGCAGTATTTT
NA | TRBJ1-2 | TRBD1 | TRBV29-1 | CSVAARTGTDYGYTF | TGCAGCGTTGCGGCTAGGACAGGGACCGACTATGGCTACACCTTC
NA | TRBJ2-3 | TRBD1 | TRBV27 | CASSSPGQGTDTQYF | TGTGCCAGCAGTTCCCCGGGACAGGGCACAGATACGCAGTATTTT
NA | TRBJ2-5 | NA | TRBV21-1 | CASSRALTGRGTQYF | TGTGCCAGCAGCAGAGCTCTGACTGGAAGGGGGACCCAGTACTTC
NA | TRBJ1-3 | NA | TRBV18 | CASSLGGIGNTIYF | TGTGCCAGCTCACTTGGGGGCATCGGAAACACCATATATTTT
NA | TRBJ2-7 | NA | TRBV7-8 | CASSSRISGSYEQYF | TGTGCCAGCAGCTCCCGCATCTCAGGCTCCTACGAGCAGTACTTC
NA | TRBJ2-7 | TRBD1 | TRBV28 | CASRTGGRYEQYF | TGTGCCAGCCGAACAGGGGGAAGGTACGAGCAGTACTTC
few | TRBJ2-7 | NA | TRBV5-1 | CASSLGVSYEQYF | TGCGCCAGCAGCTTGGGAGTCTCCTACGAGCAGTACTTC
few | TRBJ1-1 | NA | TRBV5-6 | CASSQWAAEAFF | TGTGCCAGCAGCCAATGGGCAGCTGAAGCTTTCTTT
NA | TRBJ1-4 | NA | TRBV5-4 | CASSLRLGSTTEKLFF | TGTGCCAGCAGCTTAAGATTGGGCAGCACAACAGAAAAACTGTTTTTT
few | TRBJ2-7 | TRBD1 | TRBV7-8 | CASSSPGGIYEQYF | TGTGCCAGCAGCTCTCCAGGGGGCATTTACGAGCAGTACTTC
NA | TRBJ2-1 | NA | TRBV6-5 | CASKEFGTNEQFF | TGTGCCAGCAAAGAGTTCGGAACCAATGAGCAGTTCTTC
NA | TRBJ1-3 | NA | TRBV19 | CASSIGDRIGNTIYF | TGTGCCAGTAGTATAGGCGACAGGATTGGAAACACCATATATTTT
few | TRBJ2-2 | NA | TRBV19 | CASSIISSAGELFF | TGTGCCAGTAGTATCATCTCAAGCGCCGGGGAGCTGTTTTTT
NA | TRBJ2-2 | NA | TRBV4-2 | CASSHPTGDTGELFF | TGTGCCAGCAGCCATCCGACGGGGGACACCGGGGAGCTGTTTTTT
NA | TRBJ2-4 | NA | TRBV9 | CASSVGETALAKNIQYF | TGTGCCAGCAGCGTAGGGGAGACAGCTCTAGCCAAAAACATTCAGTACTTC
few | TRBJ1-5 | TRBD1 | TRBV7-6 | CASSLESGGGLQHF | TGTGCCAGCAGCTTAGAATCAGGGGGGGGACTCCAGCATTTT
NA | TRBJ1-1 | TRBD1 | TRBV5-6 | CASSLDDRGGEAFF | TGTGCCAGCAGCTTGGATGACAGGGGGGGTGAAGCTTTCTTT
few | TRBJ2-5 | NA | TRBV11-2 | CASSLAGTKGETQYF | TGTGCCAGCAGCTTAGCAGGAACCAAGGGGGAGACCCAGTACTTC
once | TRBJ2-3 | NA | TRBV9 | CASSVDETLNTQYF | TGTGCCAGCAGCGTAGATGAAACCCTAAATACGCAGTATTTT
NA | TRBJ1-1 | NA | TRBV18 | CASSPNSNTEAFF | TGTGCCAGCTCACCCAACAGCAACACTGAAGCTTTCTTT
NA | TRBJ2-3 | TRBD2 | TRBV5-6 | CASREVTSGSGDTQYF | TGTGCCAGCAGAGAAGTGACTAGCGGGAGTGGGGATACGCAGTATTTT